This T cell receptor (beta chain) was recovered during a study of cytomegalovirus exposure and HLA in healthy donors. Looking at the study overall: The same platform was used for the 130 or so validation repertoires as for the approximately 630 first-cohort repertoires, as reported in a later analysis.

This CDR3 region has 13 residues. Germline assignment: CDR1 SGHAT and CDR2 FQNNGV. The method was immunoSEQ multiplex PCR; TCRdb's version includes in-frame clones alone and lacks a portion of them. Of roughly 180,000 clones listed, around 86% are singletons. Of note for this clone: Its target is not known. The germline gene is not matched at one end of the junction; a read error may be the cause.

Study-level findings and limits: In a later analysis, first-cohort TCR clusters were found to tend to co-occur in the 95 to 150 validation repertoires. The investigators catalogued 164 TCR beta chains as cytomegalovirus-associated. A classifier reportedly called cytomegalovirus status with high sensitivity and specificity.

The chain combines TRBV11-2 with TRBJ2-7; possible D gene TRBD2, 6 bases. The sample taken for sequencing was PBMCs. The sequence came from a man in his thirties or forties in good health and CMV-seropositive. CDR3 DNA: TGTGCCAGCAGCCAGCGGGCCTCCCACGAGCAGTACTTC. Its protein is CASSQRASHEQYF.